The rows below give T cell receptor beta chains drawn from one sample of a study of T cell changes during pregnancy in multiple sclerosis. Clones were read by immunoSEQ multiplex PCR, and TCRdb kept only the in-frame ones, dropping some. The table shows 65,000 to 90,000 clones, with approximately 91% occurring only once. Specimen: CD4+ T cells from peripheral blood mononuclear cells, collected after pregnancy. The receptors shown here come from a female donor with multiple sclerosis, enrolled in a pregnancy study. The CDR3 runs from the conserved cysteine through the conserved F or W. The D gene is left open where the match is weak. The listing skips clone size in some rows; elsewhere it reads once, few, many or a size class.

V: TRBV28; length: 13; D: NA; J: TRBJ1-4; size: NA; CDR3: CASSPSTNEKLFF; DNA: TGTGCCAGCAGTCCTTCAACTAATGAAAAACTGTTTTTT
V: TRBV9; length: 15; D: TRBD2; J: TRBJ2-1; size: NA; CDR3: CASSPRLAGAREQFF; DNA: TGTGCCAGCAGCCCTCGACTAGCGGGAGCTAGGGAGCAGTTCTTC
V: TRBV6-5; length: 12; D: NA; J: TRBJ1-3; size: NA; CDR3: CASRGPGNTIYF; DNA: TGTGCCAGCAGGGGCCCTGGAAACACCATATATTTT
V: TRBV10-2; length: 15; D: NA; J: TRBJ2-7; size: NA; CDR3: CASSESDSLSYEQYF; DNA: TGCGCCAGCAGTGAGTCCGACTCCCTCTCCTACGAGCAGTACTTC
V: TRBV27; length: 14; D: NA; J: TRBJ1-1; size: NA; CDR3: CASSFGVLSAEAFF; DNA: TGTGCCAGCAGTTTCGGAGTCCTGAGCGCTGAAGCTTTCTTT
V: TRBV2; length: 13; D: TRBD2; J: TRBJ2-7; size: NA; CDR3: CASKGGRVYEQYF; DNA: TGTGCCAGCAAGGGCGGGAGGGTCTACGAGCAGTACTTC
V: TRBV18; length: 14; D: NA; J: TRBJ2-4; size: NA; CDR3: CASSPPSRANIQYF; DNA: TGTGCCAGCTCACCACCGTCCCGTGCGAACATTCAGTACTTC
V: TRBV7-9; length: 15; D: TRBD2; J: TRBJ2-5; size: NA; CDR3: CASSPGLAGGQTQYF; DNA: TGTGCCAGCAGCCCAGGACTAGCTGGGGGCCAGACCCAGTACTTC
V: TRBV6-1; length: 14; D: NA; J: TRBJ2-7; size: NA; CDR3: CASSEVNREYEQYF; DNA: TGTGCCAGCAGTGAAGTTAACAGGGAGTACGAGCAGTACTTC
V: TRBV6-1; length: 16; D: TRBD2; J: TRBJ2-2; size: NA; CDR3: CASSDSGRTNTGELFF; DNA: TGTGCCAGCAGTGATAGCGGGAGAACGAACACCGGGGAGCTGTTTTTT
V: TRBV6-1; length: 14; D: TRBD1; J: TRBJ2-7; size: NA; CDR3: CASRMDRSSYEQYF; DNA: TGTGCCAGCAGGATGGACAGGTCCTCCTACGAGCAGTACTTC
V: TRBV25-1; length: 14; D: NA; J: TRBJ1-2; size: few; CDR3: CASTRGGGVKGYTF; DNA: TGTGCCAGCACCAGAGGGGGGGGAGTCAAGGGCTACACCTTC
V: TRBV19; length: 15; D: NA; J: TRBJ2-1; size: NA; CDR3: CASSNRGGFLNEQFF; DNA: TGTGCCAGTAGTAACAGGGGAGGCTTTCTAAATGAGCAGTTCTTC
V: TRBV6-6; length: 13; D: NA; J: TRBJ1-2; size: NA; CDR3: CASSPREGRSYTF; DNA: TGTGCCAGCAGCCCCCGAGAGGGAAGGAGCTACACCTTC
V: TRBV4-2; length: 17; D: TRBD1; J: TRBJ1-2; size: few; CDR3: CASSRATGTGINYGYTF; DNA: TGTGCCAGCAGCCGAGCGACCGGGACAGGGATTAACTATGGCTACACCTTC
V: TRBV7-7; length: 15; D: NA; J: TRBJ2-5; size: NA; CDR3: CASSLVGGAPETQYF; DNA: TGTGCCAGCAGCTTAGTAGGTGGGGCCCCGGAGACCCAGTACTTC
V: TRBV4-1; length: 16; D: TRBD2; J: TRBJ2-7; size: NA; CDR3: CASSPFLAGMAYEQYF; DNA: TGCGCCAGCAGCCCCTTTCTAGCGGGAATGGCCTACGAGCAGTACTTC
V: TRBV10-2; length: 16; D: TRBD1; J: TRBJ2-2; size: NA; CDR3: CASSEAGTGSTGELFF; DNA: TGCGCCAGCAGTGAAGCCGGGACAGGGTCCACCGGGGAGCTGTTTTTT
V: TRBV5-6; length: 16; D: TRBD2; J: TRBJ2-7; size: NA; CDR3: CASSFAGLAGPYEQYF; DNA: TGTGCCAGCAGCTTTGCTGGACTAGCGGGACCCTACGAGCAGTACTTC
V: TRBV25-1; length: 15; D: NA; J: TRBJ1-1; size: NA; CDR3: CASSALSRVGTEAFF; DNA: TGTGCCAGCAGTGCCCTGAGCAGGGTGGGGACTGAAGCTTTCTTT
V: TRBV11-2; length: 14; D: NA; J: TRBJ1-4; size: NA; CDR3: CASSLVTARRELFF; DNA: TGTGCCAGCAGCTTAGTGACAGCCAGGAGGGAACTGTTTTTT
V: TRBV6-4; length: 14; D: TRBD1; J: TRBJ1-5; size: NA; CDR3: CASRLKGQGVPQHF; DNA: TGTGCCAGCAGACTCAAGGGACAGGGTGTGCCCCAGCATTTT
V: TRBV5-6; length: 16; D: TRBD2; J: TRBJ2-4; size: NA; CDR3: CASSARPAGGGGIQYF; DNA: TGTGCCAGCAGCGCCCGGCCAGCGGGGGGAGGAGGCATTCAGTACTTC
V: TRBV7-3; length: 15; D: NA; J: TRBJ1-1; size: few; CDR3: CASSLLGGEYTEAFF; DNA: TGTGCCAGCAGCTTACTGGGAGGGGAGTACACTGAAGCTTTCTTT
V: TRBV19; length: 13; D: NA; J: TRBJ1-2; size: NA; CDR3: CAAGLGGHYGYTF; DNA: TGTGCCGCCGGGCTAGGGGGACACTATGGCTACACCTTC
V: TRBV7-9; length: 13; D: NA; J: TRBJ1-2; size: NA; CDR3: CATRDSGPIGYTF; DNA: TGTGCCACCCGGGACTCAGGGCCGATCGGCTACACCTTC
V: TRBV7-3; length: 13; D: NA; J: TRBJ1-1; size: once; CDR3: CASSLQRDTEAFF; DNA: TGTGCCAGCAGCTTACAGAGGGACACTGAAGCTTTCTTT
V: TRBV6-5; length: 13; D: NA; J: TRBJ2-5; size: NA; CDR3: CASSQGPQETQYF; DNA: TGTGCCAGCAGTCAGGGTCCCCAAGAGACCCAGTACTTC
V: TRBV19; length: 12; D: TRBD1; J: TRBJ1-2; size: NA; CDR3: CAIRDRGSARTF; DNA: TGTGCCATTAGGGACAGGGGTTCGGCTAGGACCTTC
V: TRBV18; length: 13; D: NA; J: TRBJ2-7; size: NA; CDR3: CASSVGHNYEQYF; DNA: TGTGCCAGCTCAGTTGGACACAACTACGAGCAGTACTTC
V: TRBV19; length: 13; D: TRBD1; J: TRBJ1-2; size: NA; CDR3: CASRPQGDYGYTF; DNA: TGTGCCAGTAGGCCCCAGGGGGACTATGGCTACACCTTC
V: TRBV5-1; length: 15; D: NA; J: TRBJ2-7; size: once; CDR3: CASSLGLIHTYEQYF; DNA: TGCGCCAGCAGCTTGGGGCTCATCCACACCTACGAGCAGTACTTC
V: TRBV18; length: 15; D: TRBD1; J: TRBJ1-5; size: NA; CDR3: CASSLDRGDNQPQHF; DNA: TGTGCCAGCTCACTCGACAGGGGTGACAATCAGCCCCAGCATTTT
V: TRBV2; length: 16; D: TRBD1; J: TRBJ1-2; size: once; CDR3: CASGGKTGDPNYGYTF; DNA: TGTGCCAGCGGGGGAAAGACAGGGGACCCCAACTATGGCTACACCTTC
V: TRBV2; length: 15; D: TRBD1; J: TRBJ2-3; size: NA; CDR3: CASSEDRGGTDTQYF; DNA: TGTGCCAGCAGCGAGGACAGGGGGGGCACAGATACGCAGTATTTT
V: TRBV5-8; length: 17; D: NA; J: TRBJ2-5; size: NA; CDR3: CASSLVFSGDKGETQYF; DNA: TGTGCCAGCAGCTTGGTATTCTCGGGGGATAAGGGAGAGACCCAGTACTTC
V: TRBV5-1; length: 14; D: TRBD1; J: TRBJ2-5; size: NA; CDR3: CASSSPGQQETQYF; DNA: TGCGCCAGCAGCTCCCCGGGACAGCAAGAGACCCAGTACTTC
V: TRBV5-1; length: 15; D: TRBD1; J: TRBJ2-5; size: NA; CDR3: CASSLLNRGQETQYF; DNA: TGCGCCAGCAGCTTGTTGAACAGGGGCCAAGAGACCCAGTACTTC
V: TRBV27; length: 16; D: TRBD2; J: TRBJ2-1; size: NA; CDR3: CASSLLASGSQNEQFF; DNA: TGTGCCAGCAGTTTATTGGCTAGCGGGAGTCAAAATGAGCAGTTCTTC
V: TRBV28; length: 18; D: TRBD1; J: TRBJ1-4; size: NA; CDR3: CASRYPGQGIGAGEKLFF; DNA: TGTGCCAGCAGATATCCGGGACAGGGTATTGGGGCCGGTGAAAAACTGTTTTTT
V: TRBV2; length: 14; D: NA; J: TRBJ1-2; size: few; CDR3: CASRLTGQVSGYTF; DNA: TGTGCCAGCAGACTTACAGGTCAGGTTTCTGGCTACACCTTC
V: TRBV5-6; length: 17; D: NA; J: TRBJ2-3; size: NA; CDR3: CASRRPYGGLGTDTQYF; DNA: TGTGCCAGCAGACGGCCATACGGGGGTCTCGGCACAGATACGCAGTATTTT
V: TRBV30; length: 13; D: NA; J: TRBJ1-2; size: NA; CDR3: CAWSFQGLYGYTF; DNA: TGTGCCTGGAGTTTCCAGGGCCTCTATGGCTACACCTTC
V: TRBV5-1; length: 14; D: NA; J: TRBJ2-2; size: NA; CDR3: CASNRDLNTGELFF; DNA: TGCGCCAGTAACAGGGATTTGAACACCGGGGAGCTGTTTTTT
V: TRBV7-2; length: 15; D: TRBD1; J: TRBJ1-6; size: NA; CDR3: CASSSGQGGNSPLHF; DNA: TGTGCCAGCAGCTCCGGACAGGGAGGGAATTCACCCCTCCACTTT
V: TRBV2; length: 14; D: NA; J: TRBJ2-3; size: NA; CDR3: CASRWRRGSGTQYF; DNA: TGTGCCAGCAGGTGGCGGAGAGGTTCAGGGACGCAGTATTTT
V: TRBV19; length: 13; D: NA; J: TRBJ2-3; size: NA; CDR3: CASSETRTDTQYF; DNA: TGTGCCAGTAGCGAGACTAGGACAGATACGCAGTATTTT
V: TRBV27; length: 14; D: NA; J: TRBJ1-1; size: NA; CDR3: CASSWGVTSTEAFF; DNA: TGTGCCAGCAGTTGGGGGGTTACGAGCACTGAAGCTTTCTTT
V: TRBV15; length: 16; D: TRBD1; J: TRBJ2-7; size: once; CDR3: CATSRGSGQGSYEQYF; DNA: TGTGCCACCAGCAGAGGTTCGGGACAGGGATCCTACGAGCAGTACTTC
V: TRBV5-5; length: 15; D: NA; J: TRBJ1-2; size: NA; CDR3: CASSLVARADYGYTF; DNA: TGTGCCAGCAGCTTAGTTGCCAGGGCGGACTATGGCTACACCTTC
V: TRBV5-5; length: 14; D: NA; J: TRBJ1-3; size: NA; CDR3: CASSLGQAGNTIYF; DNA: TGTGCCAGCAGCTTGGGCCAGGCTGGAAACACCATATATTTT